This T cell receptor beta chain stems from a study of cytotoxic CD8 clonotypes in ibrutinib-treated CLL. About the study: The cohort had 10 to 11 relapsed/refractory and over 14 treatment-naive patients, 17 to 18 IGHV unmutated.

Note on this clone: Its antigen is unidentified.

The ends were cut back, 5 bases at V and 5 bases at J, with 6 bases in the middle. The germline CDR1 and CDR2 sequences are MNHNS and SASEGT. CDR3 length: 11 residues. Study results and limitations: Clonality was higher at baseline than in age-matched healthy donors and tracked circulating CD8+ T-cell counts. Rising at ibrutinib response, clonality subsequently fell back toward baseline at progression.

Only in-frame clones appear in the TCRdb table, and some are missing; sequencing was by immunoSEQ multiplex PCR. The sample lists about 97,000 clones; roughly three quarters were seen once. This TCR was recovered from a human donor with chronic lymphocytic leukemia. V is TRBV6-1 and J is TRBJ2-5; no firm D call. This specimen was PBMCs, taken after 24 months of ibrutinib treatment. The CDR3 reads CASSYGETQYF. As DNA, the CDR3 is TGTGCCAGCAGTTACGGGGAGACCCAGTACTTC.